This T cell receptor (beta chain) was observed in a study of T cell repertoires in ileal Crohn's disease. Background on the study: Biopsies of the neoterminal ileum at postoperative colonoscopy form M6 samples. Notes on the study in general: Mucosal expansions were suggested to be mainly CD8 T cells.

Note on this clone: Antigen: not known.

Assay used: immunoSEQ multiplex PCR; TCRdb lists only in-frame clones, some missing. The sample holds 9,000 to 13,000 clones, approximately 80% seen once. The germline V and J ends were trimmed by 7 bases and 7 bases, with 11 bases remaining between them. The CDR3 consists of 12 residues. Germline V gene data show CDR1 as MNHEY and CDR2 as SMNVEV (reference sequence). Noted time point: neoterminal ileum biopsy at postoperative endoscopy, about 6 months after surgery. Sequenced sample: ileal tissue. The chain is built from TRBV27 and TRBJ2-1; D is uncertain. The receptor was derived from an adult with Crohn's disease. The CDR3 reads CASTDNRNEQFF. CDR3 coding DNA: TGTGCCAGCACCGACAACCGGAATGAGCAGTTCTTC.